This TCR beta chain was captured in a study of post-analysis software for immune sequencing data. V lost 0 bases to trimming and J lost 1 base, with 11 bases between them. This CDR3 comprises 16 residues. CDR1 and CDR2 from the germline V gene are SGHRS and YFSETQ. Unique molecular identifiers were built into the TCR beta cDNA libraries. TCRdb re-called the PCR reads with MiXCR, one entry per CDR3 protein. Altogether 750,000 to 950,000 distinct CDR3 sequences are present, roughly 50% being singletons, with the ten largest covering 4.6%. Study-level results: Significantly lower normalized Chao1 diversity was seen in multiple sclerosis patients than in controls. Strong co-clustering by F measure linked samples that shared a preparation batch. There were roughly five TRBV segments more frequent in patients than controls, and TRBV5-6, TRBV5-1 and TRBV20-1 were among them.

As for this clonotype: The antigen remains undetermined.

Sequenced material: blood. The V and J genes are TRBV5-1 and TRBJ2-1; no firm D call. The receptor comes from a girl aged 5 to 17 with multiple sclerosis. As DNA, the CDR3 is TGCGCCAGCAGCTTGGGGGTGGTGCCTTCCTACAATGAGCAGTTCTTC. Amino acid sequence: CASSLGVVPSYNEQFF.